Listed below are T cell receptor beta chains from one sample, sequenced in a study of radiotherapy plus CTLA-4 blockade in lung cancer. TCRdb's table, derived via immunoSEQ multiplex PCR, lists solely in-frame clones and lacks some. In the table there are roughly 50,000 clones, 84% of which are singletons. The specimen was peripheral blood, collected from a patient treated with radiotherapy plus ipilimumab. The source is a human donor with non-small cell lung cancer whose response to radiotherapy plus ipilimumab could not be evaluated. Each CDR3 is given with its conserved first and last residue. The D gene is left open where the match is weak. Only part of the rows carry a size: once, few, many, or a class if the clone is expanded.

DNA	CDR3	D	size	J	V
TGTGCCAGCAGCCCCTCCCTTAGTGCAACTAATGAAAAACTGTTTTTT	CASSPSLSATNEKLFF	.	.	TRBJ1-4	TRBV7-2
TGTGCCAGCAGCAAGGGACTAGCGGGAGGCACAGATACGCAGTATTTT	CASSKGLAGGTDTQYF	TRBD2	.	TRBJ2-3	TRBV6-6
TGTGCCAGTAGTGTTCGACAGGGGAGTGGTGAAGCTTTCTTT	CASSVRQGSGEAFF	TRBD1	.	TRBJ1-1	TRBV19
TGCAGCGTTGCCCAGGTCAGCTCCTACAATGAGCAGTTCTTC	CSVAQVSSYNEQFF	.	.	TRBJ2-1	TRBV29-1
TGCAGCGTTCGTCAGGGGGTCACAGATACGCAGTATTTT	CSVRQGVTDTQYF	TRBD1	few	TRBJ2-3	TRBV29-1
TGTGCCAGCAGCCCAGGGGGTTTGTGGACTTACAACAATGAGCAGTTCTTC	CASSPGGLWTYNNEQFF	TRBD1	.	TRBJ2-1	TRBV11-1
TGTGCCAGTAGCCGCGACAGGGGGCTAAAGAGTGAGCAGTTCTTC	CASSRDRGLKSEQFF	TRBD1	once	TRBJ2-1	TRBV19
TGTGCTAGCAGCTTAGCGCGGGGGACTGAAGCTTTCTTT	CASSLARGTEAFF	.	few	TRBJ1-1	TRBV7-7
TGTGCCAGCAGCCGTGGGACAGGGGGCTATCAGCCCCAGCATTTT	CASSRGTGGYQPQHF	TRBD1	.	TRBJ1-5	TRBV5-8
TGTGCCAGCAGCTCCCCCCGGACTAGGCTGGGAGATACGCAGTATTTT	CASSSPRTRLGDTQYF	TRBD2	.	TRBJ2-3	TRBV11-2
TGTGCCTGGAGTGTACAGGCGGATTACAATGAAAAACTGTTTTTT	CAWSVQADYNEKLFF	.	.	TRBJ1-4	TRBV30
TGTGCCAGCTCCCTAGCGGGGAATGAGCAGTTCTTC	CASSLAGNEQFF	TRBD2	.	TRBJ2-1	TRBV18
TGTGCCATCAGTGTGACTAGCAAGGGAAACACCGGGGAGCTGTTTTTT	CAISVTSKGNTGELFF	TRBD2	.	TRBJ2-2	TRBV10-3
TGTGCCAGCAGCCCGCCCCCGAGACTAGCGGGCGCAGATACGCAGTATTTT	CASSPPPRLAGADTQYF	TRBD2	.	TRBJ2-3	TRBV7-9
TGTGCCAGCAGTACTAGCGGGAGCGCAGATACGCAGTATTTT	CASSTSGSADTQYF	TRBD2	once	TRBJ2-3	TRBV6-5
TGTGCCAGCAGTTTTCAGGGGGATGAGGGCACTGAAGCTTTCTTT	CASSFQGDEGTEAFF	TRBD1	.	TRBJ1-1	TRBV28
TGTGCCAGCAGTTGGTTTGGAGCGGGAGTGAAGAATGAGCAGTTCTTC	CASSWFGAGVKNEQFF	TRBD2	once	TRBJ2-1	TRBV6-5
TGTGCCAGTAGTTGGGAGGGGGGGACCCAGTACTTC	CASSWEGGTQYF	.	.	TRBJ2-5	TRBV19
TGCGCCAGCAGCCCTCTGTCGGAGGATGGCTACACCTTC	CASSPLSEDGYTF	.	.	TRBJ1-2	TRBV5-1
TGTGCCAGCAGTATGGGCGGGACGGGGAATGAGCAGTTCTTC	CASSMGGTGNEQFF	.	.	TRBJ2-1	TRBV25-1
TGTGCCAGCAGCTCCAACACAGGGATCTCCTACGAGCAGTACTTC	CASSSNTGISYEQYF	.	.	TRBJ2-7	TRBV11-3
TGTGCCAGCAGTTCGGGACTAGTTTTGGACGAGCAGTACTTC	CASSSGLVLDEQYF	TRBD2	.	TRBJ2-7	TRBV27
TGTGCCAGTACCGCTGTAGCGGGAGCTTCGGCTGAGCAGTTCTTC	CASTAVAGASAEQFF	TRBD2	.	TRBJ2-1	TRBV19
TGTGCCAGCCAGCATAGCGGCGAGTTCAATGAGCAGTTCTTC	CASQHSGEFNEQFF	.	.	TRBJ2-1	TRBV7-9
TGTGCCAGCAGTCCCCGGCTGGGCGGGTACACAGATACGCAGTATTTT	CASSPRLGGYTDTQYF	.	few	TRBJ2-3	TRBV27
TGTGCCAGCAGCGGTCCGGGACAGCAAGAGACCCAGTACTTC	CASSGPGQQETQYF	TRBD1	.	TRBJ2-5	TRBV5-4
TGTGTCAGCAGCCCTAGACCGGGAGCGGAATTATACGAGCAGTACTTC	CVSSPRPGAELYEQYF	.	.	TRBJ2-7	TRBV11-2
TGTGCCAGCAGTTACGAGGGGACAACGCAGAGCCTATTC	CASSYEGTTQSLF	.	.	TRBJ1-2	TRBV6-6
TGTGCCAGCACCCCCGCGGTGGGGGCCCAGCCCCAGCATTTT	CASTPAVGAQPQHF	.	once	TRBJ1-5	TRBV6-6
TGTGCCAGCAGCTTAGCCCCTCCCAGCGGGAGATCCTACAATGAGCAGTTCTTC	CASSLAPPSGRSYNEQFF	TRBD2	.	TRBJ2-1	TRBV7-3
TGTGCCAGCAGACCCCGGGGATGGTATGGCTACACCTTC	CASRPRGWYGYTF	.	.	TRBJ1-2	TRBV6-5
TGTGCCATCAGTGACAGTACCTATCAGCCCCAGCATTTT	CAISDSTYQPQHF	.	.	TRBJ1-5	TRBV10-3
TGCAGTACGACAGGGAGCTACGAGCAGTACTTC	CSTTGSYEQYF	TRBD1	.	TRBJ2-7	TRBV20-1
TGCAGGGGGGTTACGGGGGAGGGCTACACCTTC	CRGVTGEGYTF	.	.	TRBJ1-2	TRBV20-1
TGTGCCAGCAACCCAGGGGCGGACGGCTACACCTTC	CASNPGADGYTF	.	.	TRBJ1-2	TRBV6-6
TGCGCCAGCAGTCAGCGGGAGTTTGGTTTGCCGGATTACAATGAGCAGTTCTTC	CASSQREFGLPDYNEQFF	TRBD2	.	TRBJ2-1	TRBV4-1
TGTGCCACCAGCAGACCACCCGACCCAAGCGGGAGATGGGGTGAGCAGTTCTTC	CATSRPPDPSGRWGEQFF	TRBD2	.	TRBJ2-1	TRBV15
TGTGCCAGCAGCTTAAGATATTCGGGACTAGCGGGAGAGAGGGGGGGGTCCCGCCTCTACGAGCAGTACTTC	CASSLRYSGLAGERGGSRLYEQYF	TRBD2	.	TRBJ2-7	TRBV7-3
TGTGCCAGTAGTATAGATCTGAGCAATCAGCCCCAGCATTTT	CASSIDLSNQPQHF	.	.	TRBJ1-5	TRBV19
TGTGCCAGCAGCCAAGAGGGAGGGACTGAAGCTTTCTTT	CASSQEGGTEAFF	.	.	TRBJ1-1	TRBV7-9
TGTGCCAGCAGTGATCAGGGTAACCAGCCCCAGCATTTT	CASSDQGNQPQHF	.	.	TRBJ1-5	TRBV6-1
TGTGCCAGCAGCGTACGCGGGCTTCGAGATACGCAGTATTTT	CASSVRGLRDTQYF	.	.	TRBJ2-3	TRBV9
TGTGCCAGCAGTTACTCTGCAGGGGTAGCCTACGAGCAGTACTTC	CASSYSAGVAYEQYF	.	.	TRBJ2-7	TRBV6-6
TGTGCCAGCAGTCCACTTACAGGGGACGGAAACACCATATATTTT	CASSPLTGDGNTIYF	TRBD1	few	TRBJ1-3	TRBV2
TGTGCCAGCACCACTGGAGGGAATTTAGCCGGGGAGCTGTTTTTT	CASTTGGNLAGELFF	.	.	TRBJ2-2	TRBV7-2
TGTGCCAGCAGAGAACTAGCAATGCGCATTTCAGATACGCAGTATTTT	CASRELAMRISDTQYF	.	.	TRBJ2-3	TRBV2
TGTGCCAGCAACGGGTTTACTGGAAACACCATATATTTT	CASNGFTGNTIYF	.	.	TRBJ1-3	TRBV6-5
TGTGCCAGCAGCGTGGGACTAGCGGGATCCTACGAGCAGTACTTC	CASSVGLAGSYEQYF	TRBD2	.	TRBJ2-7	TRBV9
TGTGCCAGCAGCTTAGAGAGCGGAAAAACTGAAGCTTTCTTT	CASSLESGKTEAFF	.	.	TRBJ1-1	TRBV9
TGTGCCAGCATTTTACAGGGGGGTGGAAACACCATATATTTT	CASILQGGGNTIYF	TRBD1	few	TRBJ1-3	TRBV6-6
TGTGCCAGCAGCTTAACACAGGGGAGCTCCTATAATTCACCCCTCCACTTT	CASSLTQGSSYNSPLHF	TRBD1	.	TRBJ1-6	TRBV7-2
TGTGCCAGCACCCCTAGGAGAGGTTACGAGCAGTACTTC	CASTPRRGYEQYF	.	.	TRBJ2-7	TRBV6-5
TGCGCCAGCAGCCAAGATCGGGCTAGCGGTTTCACAGATACGCAGTATTTT	CASSQDRASGFTDTQYF	TRBD2	.	TRBJ2-3	TRBV4-3
TGTGCCAGCAGACTGTACAGGAGTTTGAGCTCTGGAAACACCATATATTTT	CASRLYRSLSSGNTIYF	.	.	TRBJ1-3	TRBV28
TGTGCCAGCAGGAGGCTTCGGCCGGGACAGGGGGAGAATGAGCAGTTCTTC	CASRRLRPGQGENEQFF	TRBD1	.	TRBJ2-1	TRBV2